Following are 13 T cell receptor beta chains from one sample sequenced in a study of T cell responses to AZD1222 COVID-19 vaccine. This table comes from immunoSEQ multiplex PCR, and its TCRdb copy is limited to in-frame clones, with some not included. The sample records 95,000 to 110,000 clones, about 85% being singletons. The source was peripheral blood, collected on day 0 of AZD1222 vaccination. The receptors shown here come from an adult in good health.

As concerns this clone: The sample contains more than one DNA sequence encoding this CDR3. The CDR3 DNA is TGTGCCAGCAGCCTCGGACAGGGTGGTCAGCCCCAGCATTTT. Translated, it gives CASSLGQGGQPQHF. This rearrangement joins TRBV7-9 to TRBJ1-5; 8 bases are a match to TRBD1. Per germline, CDR1 SEHNR and CDR2 FQNEAQ (reference sequence). V trimming: 5 bases; J trimming: 6 bases; junction bases outside the gene matches: 6. CDR3 length: 14 residues.

This clone came up once. The V gene is TRBV5-1, the J gene TRBJ2-2; D is uncertain. Per the germline V gene, CDR1 is SGHRS and CDR2 is YFSETQ. The CDR3 covers 16 residues. With 4 bases removed from V and 4 bases from J, the gap between germline ends came to 17 bases. CDR3 in amino acids: CASSRDRPTGTGELFF. The CDR3 region has the DNA TGCGCCAGCAGCCGCGACCGTCCTACGGGCACCGGGGAGCTGTTTTTT. Full variable domain (remainder filled in from reference TRBV5-1 and TRBJ2-2): KAGVTQTPRYLIKTRGQQVTLSCSPISGHRSVSWYQQTPGQGLQFLFEYFSETQRNKGNFPGRFSGRQFSNSRSEMNVSTLELGDSALYLCASSRDRPTGTGELFFGEGSRLTVL.

The chain couples TRBV28 to TRBJ1-5, with D hard to call. Germline loops: CDR1 MDHEN, CDR2 SYDVKM. CDR3 length equals 14 residues. V lost 3 bases, J lost 7 bases, and 13 bases lay in between. Here the CDR3 reads CASSFLKGGQPQHF. The CDR3 DNA reads as TGTGCCAGCAGTTTCCTTAAGGGAGGGCAGCCCCAGCATTTT.

This sequence joins TRBV28 and TRBJ1-1; 7 positions agree with TRBD1. CDR1 is MDHEN and CDR2 is SYDVKM in the germline V gene. Trimming cost V 10 bases and J 6 bases; bases outside gene matches: 8. There are 12 residues in the CDR3. The CDR3 DNA reads TGTGCCACCTTACAGGGGATTTCTGAAGCTTTCTTT. This sequence encodes CATLQGISEAFF.

This chain links TRBV27 with TRBJ1-2, with D possibly TRBD1 on 6 matching bases. CDR1 MNHEY and CDR2 SMNVEV come from the germline V gene (reference sequence). V dropped 0 bases and J dropped 4 bases, with 12 bases sitting between them. The CDR3 has 15 amino acids. CDR3 residues: CASSLSPGVGYGYTF. CDR3 sequence (DNA): TGTGCCAGCAGTTTATCCCCAGGGGTAGGCTATGGCTACACCTTC.

CDR3 in amino acids: CAWRGLAGVRNNEQFF. CDR3 nucleotide sequence: TGTGCCTGGAGGGGACTAGCGGGAGTAAGGAACAATGAGCAGTTCTTC. This sequence joins TRBV30 and TRBJ2-1; TRBD2 matches 14 bases. The CDR3 consists of 16 residues. Per the germline V gene, CDR1 is GTSNPN and CDR2 is SVGIG (reference sequence). The junction had 6 bases not matched to a gene; V was cut back by 3 bases and J by 5 bases.

The chain links TRBV21-1 to TRBJ1-5. TRBV21-1 is reported as a pseudogene. The CDR3 totals 12 residues. The CDR3 here is CASGRVNQPQHF. The CDR3 DNA sequence: TGTGCCAGCGGGAGGGTCAATCAGCCCCAGCATTTT.

CDR3 region: CASSADNNYGYTF. The CDR3 nucleotides are TGTGCCAGCAGTGCCGACAATAACTATGGCTACACCTTC. The chain has TRBV12-3 or TRBV12-4 and TRBJ1-2; no clear D gene. Trimming shortened V by 5 bases and J by 1 base, and 8 bases separated the two germline ends. CDR3 size: 13 residues.

This clone was counted a single time. This sequence joins TRBV5-1 and TRBJ1-1; 9 bases fit TRBD1. The ends lost 0 bases at V and 1 base at J; junction bases unmatched: 1. This CDR3 is 15 amino acids long. The germline V gene has CDR1 SGHRS and CDR2 YFSETQ. The CDR3 region has the DNA TGCGCCAGCAGCTTGGCGGGACAGGGGAACACTGAAGCTTTCTTT. It translates to CASSLAGQGNTEAFF.

The V gene is TRBV3-1 (or the pseudogene TRBV3-2), the J gene TRBJ1-2, with 7 nucleotides matching TRBD1. This CDR3 comprises 18 residues. CDR1 is LGHDT, CDR2 YNNKEL, per germline (reference sequence). V shed 2 bases and J 7 bases; nucleotides not matched to a gene: 19. For the CDR3, the DNA is TGTGCCAGCAGCCAATTGATTCCAAGAGGGACAGCACTCACTGGCTACACCTTC. Its protein product is CASSQLIPRGTALTGYTF.

V gene TRBV7-8 combines with J gene TRBJ2-7, with 7 bases fitting TRBD1. The germline V gene encodes CDR1 SGHVS and CDR2 FQNEAQ. The V segment lost 2 bases and the J segment 6 bases; nucleotides outside the gene matches: 10. CDR3 size: 15 residues. The CDR3 DNA sequence: TGTGCCAGCAGCTTATCCCCCACAGGGGCCCTCGAGCAGTACTTC. Its translation is CASSLSPTGALEQYF.

This clone was detected once. V usage is TRBV19 and J usage is TRBJ1-1; a weak D match, TRBD1 (6 bases). V was clipped by 7 bases and J by 1 base, with 13 bases between them. The CDR3 runs 14 residues. The germline V gene has CDR1 LNHDA and CDR2 SQIVND (reference sequence). CDR3 DNA: TGTGCCAGTACGACGGGACACTCGAACACTGAAGCTTTCTTT. Amino acid sequence: CASTTGHSNTEAFF.

The V gene is TRBV3-1 (or the pseudogene TRBV3-2), the J gene TRBJ1-2, with TRBD1 matching 9 bases. With V trimmed by 3 bases and J by 5 bases, 7 bases remained unmatched. Germline CDR1 LGHDT, CDR2 YNNKEL (reference sequence). The CDR3 loop spans 15 amino acids. CDR3 nucleotide sequence: TGTGCCAGCAGCCAGGGGACAGGGAGTGGTTATGGCTACACCTTC. This sequence encodes CASSQGTGSGYGYTF.